The TCR beta chain under discussion was sequenced for a study of blood T cell repertoires in COVID-19 (TCRdb year 2020). With respect to the entire study: Collaborator samples came from the United States, Italy and Spain and covered acute and convalescent phases of COVID-19. The prospective study material was composed of cDNA or gDNA derived from T cells, B-cell-depleted T cells, or PBMCs. The dataset comprised deeply sampled blood TCRbeta repertoires from subjects exposed to, actively infected with, or recovered from COVID-19. The repertoires were made available in a free public database intended to serve as a resource for research on the immune response to SARS-CoV-2. Samples were obtained from the ongoing ImmuneRACE study (first 160 participants) and from 950 to 1,500 subjects provided by 6 global collaborators. Nearly every sample came with metadata listing a de-identified subject ID, COVID-19 status, age in years and sex. Where available, HLA class I and class II types were obtained from metadata supplied by the sample provider rather than from assay-based typing. What the study reported, not specific to this receptor: How much clinical and demographic metadata was included differed by source and by participant, and the metadata was provided uncurated.

CDR1 is given as MNHEY and CDR2 as SVGAGI, both from the germline V gene. V is cut by 7 bases and J by 4 bases, and the space between the germline ends is 14 bases. Including the terminal cysteine and phenylalanine, the CDR3 comprises 14 residues. Here the CDR3 DNA is all that survives: 42 bases in frame from base 1. TCRbeta CDR3 regions were amplified from genomic DNA using the immunoSEQ Assay, a bias-controlled multiplex PCR. In the original analysis: The number of nucleated cells in each sample was estimated from the amplification of reference gene primers within the assay. To quantify the absolute abundance of each unique TCRbeta CDR3 rearrangement, sequence reads were collapsed and filtered. For each sample, productive Simpson clonality was calculated as the square root of Simpson's diversity index across productive rearrangements. Entries here come from immuneACCESS through TCRdb and include only in-frame sequences with V and J called. Some clones fail to appear in such tables; in the studies checked, an unresolved V gene covers under half of the shortfall, and the cause of the remainder is unknown. V and J calls and clone size are given by that table; D and trimming were obtained from the DNA. Here the sample has some 370,000 clones; around 89% occur a single time. The ten most abundant clones make up 1% to 1.5% of the sample.

Each collaborating institution followed its own protocols to collect whole blood in K2EDTA tubes. For TCRbeta analysis, collaborators shipped samples as frozen whole blood, isolated PBMCs, or DNA extracted from either of those sample types. A word on this clone: Which antigen it targets is not known. The input lacks base qualities; no much larger clone sits a single base away.

The source material was peripheral blood. The chain couples TRBV6-5 to TRBJ1-5; the D gene is possibly TRBD1, with 6 bases matching. The TCR originated in a man aged 35-49 years with acute or convalescent COVID-19. The base sequence is TGTGCCAGCAAACGGGCAGGGGTTAATCAGCCCCAGCATTTT. Translation gives CASKRAGVNQPQHF.